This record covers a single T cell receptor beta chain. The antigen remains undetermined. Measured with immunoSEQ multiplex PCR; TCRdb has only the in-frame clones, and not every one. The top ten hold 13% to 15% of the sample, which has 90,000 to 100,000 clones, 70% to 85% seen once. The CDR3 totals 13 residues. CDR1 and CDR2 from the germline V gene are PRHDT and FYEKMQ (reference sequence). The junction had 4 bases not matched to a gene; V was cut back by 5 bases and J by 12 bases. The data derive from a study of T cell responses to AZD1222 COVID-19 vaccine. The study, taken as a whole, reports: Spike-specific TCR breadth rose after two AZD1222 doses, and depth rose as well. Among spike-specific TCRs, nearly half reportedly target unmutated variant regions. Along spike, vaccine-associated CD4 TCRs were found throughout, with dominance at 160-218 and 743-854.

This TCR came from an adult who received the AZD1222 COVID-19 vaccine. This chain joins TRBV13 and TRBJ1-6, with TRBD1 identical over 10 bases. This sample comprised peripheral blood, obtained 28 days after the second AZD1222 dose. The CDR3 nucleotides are TGTGCCAGCAGCCCGGGACAGGGGAAACCCCTCCACTTT. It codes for CASSPGQGKPLHF.